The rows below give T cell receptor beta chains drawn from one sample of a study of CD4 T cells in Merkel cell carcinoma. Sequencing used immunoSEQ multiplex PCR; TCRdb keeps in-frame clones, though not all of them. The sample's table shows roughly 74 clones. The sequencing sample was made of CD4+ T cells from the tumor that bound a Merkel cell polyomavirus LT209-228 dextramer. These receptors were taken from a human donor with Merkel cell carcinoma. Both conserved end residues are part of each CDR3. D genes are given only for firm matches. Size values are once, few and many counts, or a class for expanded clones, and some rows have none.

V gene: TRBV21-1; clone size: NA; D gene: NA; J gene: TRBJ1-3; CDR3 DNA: TGTGCCAGCAGTCGACACCTACAACACGCACGAAACACCATATATTTT; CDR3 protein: CASSRHLQHARNTIYF
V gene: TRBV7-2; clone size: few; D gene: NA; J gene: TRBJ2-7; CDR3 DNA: TGTGCCAGCAAATCGCGGTGGGGCTCCTACGAGCAGTACTTC; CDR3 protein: CASKSRWGSYEQYF
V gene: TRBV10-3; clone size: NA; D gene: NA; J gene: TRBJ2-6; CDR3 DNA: TGTGCCATCAGTGGCATTTTCTGTATACAAAGTCGGGCCAACGTCCTGACTTTC; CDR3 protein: CAISGIFCIQSRANVLTF
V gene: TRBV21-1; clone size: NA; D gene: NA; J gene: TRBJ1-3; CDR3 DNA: TGTGCCAGCAGCGTGTGGTTAGCTACAACACGACGAAACACCATATATTTT; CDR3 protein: CASSVWLATTRRNTIYF
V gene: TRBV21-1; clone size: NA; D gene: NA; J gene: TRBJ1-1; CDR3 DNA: TGTACCAGCAGGTTCAATCTAGCTACAACAATTCGCACTGAAGCTTTCTTT; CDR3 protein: CTSRFNLATTIRTEAFF
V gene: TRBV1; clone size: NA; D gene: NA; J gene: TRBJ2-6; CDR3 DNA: TGCACCAGCAGGAGTCGCCCACAAAGTCGGGCCAACGTCCTGACTTTC; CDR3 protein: CTSRSRPQSRANVLTF
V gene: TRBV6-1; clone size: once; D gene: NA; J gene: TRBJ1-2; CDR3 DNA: TGTGCCAGCAGTGTGCTTCAGAAATGTAGAAAGACCTATGGCTACACCTTC; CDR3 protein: CASSVLQKCRKTYGYTF
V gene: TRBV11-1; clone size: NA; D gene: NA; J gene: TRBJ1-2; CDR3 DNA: TGTGCCAGCAGCCACTTCATTGAGGCTGGAAAGACCTATGGCTACACCTTC; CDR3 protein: CASSHFIEAGKTYGYTF
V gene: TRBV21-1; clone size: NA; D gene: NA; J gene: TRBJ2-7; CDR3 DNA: TGTGCCAGCAGGGACACGATGCTACACGTGTTAGACGAGCAGTACTTC; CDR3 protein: CASRDTMLHVLDEQYF
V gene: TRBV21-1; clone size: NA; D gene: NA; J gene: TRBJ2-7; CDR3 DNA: TGTGCCAGCAGCAAACCCCGGAGGTCGGGCTCCTACGAGCAGTACTTC; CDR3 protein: CASSKPRRSGSYEQYF
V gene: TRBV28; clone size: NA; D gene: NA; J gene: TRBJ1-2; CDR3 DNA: TGTGCCAGCAGTGAAGGTGATCCCCGACGAAAGACCTATGGCTACACCTTC; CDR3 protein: CASSEGDPRRKTYGYTF
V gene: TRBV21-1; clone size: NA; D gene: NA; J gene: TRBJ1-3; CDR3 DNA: TGTGCCAGCAGCTACGCATTAGCTACAACACGCCGAAACACCATATATTTT; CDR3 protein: CASSYALATTRRNTIYF
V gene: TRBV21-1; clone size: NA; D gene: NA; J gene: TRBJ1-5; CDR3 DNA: TGTGCCAGCAGGCATTTTCTAGTACATTGGCATCATCAGCCCCAGCATTTT; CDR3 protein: CASRHFLVHWHHQPQHF
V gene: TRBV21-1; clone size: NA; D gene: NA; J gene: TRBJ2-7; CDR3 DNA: TGTGCCAGCAGAAATTCGATAGCTACCGTGTTAGACGAGCAGTACTTC; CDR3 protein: CASRNSIATVLDEQYF
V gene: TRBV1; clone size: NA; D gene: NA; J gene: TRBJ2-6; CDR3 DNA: TGCACCAGCAGGAGTCGCCCGCAAGGTCGGGCCAACGTCCTGACTTTC; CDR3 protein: CTSRSRPQGRANVLTF
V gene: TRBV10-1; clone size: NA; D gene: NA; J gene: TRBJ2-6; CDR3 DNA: TGCGCCAGCAGTGGCTCGAGAAGATCGCACAAAGGTCGGGCCAACGTCCTGACTTTC; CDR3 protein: CASSGSRRSHKGRANVLTF
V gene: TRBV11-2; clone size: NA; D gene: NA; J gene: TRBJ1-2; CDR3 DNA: TGTGCCAGCAGCCTGATTAAAGCAAGCAGAAAGACCTATGGCTACACCTTC; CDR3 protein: CASSLIKASRKTYGYTF
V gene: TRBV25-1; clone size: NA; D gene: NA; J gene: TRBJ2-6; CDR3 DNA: TGTGCCAGCAGTGGGGGCTGTGGACAAAGTCGGGCCAACGTCCTGACTTTC; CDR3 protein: CASSGGCGQSRANVLTF
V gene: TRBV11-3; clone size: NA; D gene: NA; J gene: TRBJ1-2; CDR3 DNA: TGTGCCAGCAGCCATTCATCCAATCTCGGAAAGACCTATGGCTACACCTTC; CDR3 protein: CASSHSSNLGKTYGYTF
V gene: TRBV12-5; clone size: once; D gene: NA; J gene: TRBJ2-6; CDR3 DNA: TGTGCTAGTGGTAAAAAAAATGCAGGACAAAGTCGGGCCAACGTCCTGACTTTC; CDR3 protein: CASGKKNAGQSRANVLTF
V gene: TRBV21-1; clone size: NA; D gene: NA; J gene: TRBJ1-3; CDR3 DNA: TGTGCCAGCAGCCCAGTTGTAGTACAACACGCACGAAACACCATATATTTT; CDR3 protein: CASSPVVVQHARNTIYF
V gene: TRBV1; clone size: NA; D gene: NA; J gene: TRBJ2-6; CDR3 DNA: TGCACCAGCAGAAGTCGCCCACAAAGTCGGGCCAACGTCCTGACTTTC; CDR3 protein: CTSRSRPQSRANVLTF
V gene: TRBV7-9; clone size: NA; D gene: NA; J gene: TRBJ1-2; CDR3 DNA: TGTGCCAGCAGCCAAGCGAAATACCATGGAAAGATCTATGGCTGCACCTTC; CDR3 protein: CASSQAKYHGKIYGCTF
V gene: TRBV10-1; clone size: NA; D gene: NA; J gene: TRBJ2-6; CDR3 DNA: TGCGCCAGCAGTAAGCTTTTAAATCGCACAAAGTCGGGCCACGTCCTGACTTTC; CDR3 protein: CASSKLLNRTKSGHVLTF
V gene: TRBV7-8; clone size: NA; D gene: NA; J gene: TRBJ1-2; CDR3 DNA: TGTGCCAGCAGCACAGTCATGCTTACCCGAAAGACCTATGGCTACACCTTC; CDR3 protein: CASSTVMLTRKTYGYTF
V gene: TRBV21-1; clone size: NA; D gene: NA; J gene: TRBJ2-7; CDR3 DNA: TGTGCCAGCAGAACGTGGATAGCTACACTGTTAGACGAGCAGTACTTC; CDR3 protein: CASRTWIATLLDEQYF